These 9 T cell receptor beta chains originate from one sample sequenced in a study of follicular helper T cells after annual influenza vaccination. Indicated time point: 2013-2014 season, 7 days after vaccination. Sequencing was performed with immunoSEQ multiplex PCR; in TCRdb, only in-frame clones are kept and a portion is missing. The table lists around 5,000 clones, about 92% of them singletons. The source material was CXCR5+ CD38- circulating T follicular helper cells from blood, sampled 7 days after influenza vaccination. Subset: circulating Tfh, non-naive CD4+CXCR5+PD-1+ (ICOS+CD38+ or ICOS-CD38-). All receptors derive from an adult who received the influenza vaccine.

V and J are TRBV5-4 and TRBJ2-5; D perhaps matches TRBD1 (6 bases). Germline values: CDR1 SGHNT, CDR2 YYREEE (reference sequence). V was pared by 3 bases and J by 3 bases, with 12 bases between. The CDR3 sequence is 14 residues long. CDR3 bases: TGTGCCAGCAGCTCCGCTACAGGGAAAGAGACCCAGTACTTC. This codes for CASSSATGKETQYF.

The V and J genes are TRBV30 and TRBJ1-2; weak D call: TRBD1 (6 bases). Germline V gene data show CDR1 as GTSNPN and CDR2 as SVGIG (reference sequence). The CDR3 extends over 13 amino acids. The V gene lost 3 bases and the J gene lost 8 bases, with 16 bases spanning the gap. In DNA form, the CDR3 reads TGTGCCTGGAGCGCCCAGGGGCGTGGGGGCTACACCTTC. Its translation: CAWSAQGRGGYTF.

The chain is built from TRBV6-1 and TRBJ2-4; 8 bases align to TRBD2. The CDR3 contains 16 residues. The junction had 5 bases not matched to a gene; V was cut back by 3 bases and J by 1 base. Per germline, CDR1 MNHNS and CDR2 SASEGT. The CDR3 sequence: CASSDGGGGAKNIQYF. The CDR3 nucleotides read TGTGCCAGCAGTGATGGAGGCGGGGGGGCCAAAAACATTCAGTACTTC.

This clone was counted once. The chain employs TRBV19 and TRBJ2-1, with a possible D match to TRBD2 (6 bases). This CDR3 has 12 residues. Germline loops: CDR1 LNHDA, CDR2 SQIVND (reference sequence). V was shortened by 7 bases and J by 9 bases, with 13 bases between the two germline ends. The CDR3 DNA follows: TGTGCCAGTAATAGGGAGGATGGTGAGCAGTTCTTC. Translated: CASNREDGEQFF.

This clone is a singleton in its sample. The V call is TRBV2, the J call TRBJ1-2; D possibly corresponds to TRBD1 (5 bases). CDR1 is SNHLY, CDR2 FYNNEI, per germline. Trimming removed 0 bases from V and 5 bases from J, with 19 bases in between. This CDR3 is built from 17 residues. The CDR3 here is CASSEAFGGRRGYGYTF. DNA of the CDR3: TGTGCCAGCAGTGAAGCGTTCGGGGGACGGCGTGGATATGGCTACACCTTC.

J is TRBJ2-7 and V is TRBV5-4; D is possibly TRBD2 (5 bases). V was clipped by 1 base and J by 5 bases, with 10 bases between them. The germline V gene has CDR1 SGHNT and CDR2 YYREEE (reference sequence). The CDR3 has 13 residues. CDR3 region: CASSLSEADEQYF. CDR3 bases: TGTGCCAGCAGCTTGAGTGAAGCGGACGAGCAGTACTTC.

J is TRBJ1-6 and V is TRBV5-6; no reliable D call. CDR1 and CDR2 (germline): SGHDT, YYEEEE. The V end was cut by 0 bases, the J end by 10 bases, with 14 bases between. The CDR3 has 15 amino acids. In DNA form, the CDR3 reads TGTGCCAGCAGCTTGGGAAGCCTCGAGGGATCACCCCTCCACTTT. This translates into CASSLGSLEGSPLHF.

In its sample, this clone was seen a few times. This chain joins TRBV11-2 and TRBJ1-3, with D unresolved. The V gene's germline CDR1 is SGHAT and CDR2 FQNNGV. This CDR3 is 13 amino acids long. V was cut by 6 bases and J by 0 bases, with 6 bases left in between. The CDR3 bases are TGTGCCAGCAGGGCCATCTCTGGAAACACCATATATTTT. Protein product: CASRAISGNTIYF.

The chain uses TRBV18 and TRBJ1-1; D is uncertain. Trimming took off 3 bases at V and 7 bases at J, with 6 bases between the two ends. Germline lookup yields CDR1 KGHSH and CDR2 LQKENI. The CDR3 spans 11 residues. The CDR3 coding sequence is TGTGCCAGCTCACCGGCGGATGAAGCTTTCTTT. Translating it yields CASSPADEAFF. Supplemented by reference TRBV18 and TRBJ1-1, the full variable domain reads NAGVMQNPRHLVRRRGQEARLRCSPMKGHSHVYWYRQLPEEGLKFMVYLQKENIIDESGMPKERFSAEFPKEGPSILRIQQVVRGDSAAYFCASSPADEAFFGQGTRLTVV.